This T cell receptor beta chain was retrieved from a study of OX40 agonist ivuxolimab in advanced cancers. Study outcomes and limitations: Among T cells, CD8+ cells averaged more expanded clones than CD4+ cells.

Germline V gene data show CDR1 as MNHEY and CDR2 as SVGAGI. The CDR3 consists of 15 residues. V lost 0 bases and J lost 6, with 15 bases in between. Repertoires were generated with immunoSEQ multiplex PCR, while TCRdb's copy carries only in-frame clones and drops some. The repertoire holds 60,000 to 85,000 clones, with approximately 90% as singletons. As concerns this clone: Its antigen is as yet unknown.

The TCR comes from an adult with an advanced solid tumor such as melanoma, head and neck, liver or kidney cancer. This chain joins TRBV6-5 and TRBJ2-7; TRBD1 might be the D (5 bases). Source: CD4+ or CD8+ T cells sorted from blood, taken in a trial of the OX40 agonist ivuxolimab. This chain's CDR3 is CASSYSRRQQGEQYF. DNA of the CDR3: TGTGCCAGCAGTTACTCGAGACGGCAGCAGGGCGAGCAGTACTTC.